The 19 T cell receptor beta chains given below trace back to one sample, sequenced in a study of cytomegalovirus exposure and HLA in healthy donors (dated by TCRdb to the late 2010s). Receptor libraries were prepared by the immunoSEQ multiplex PCR assay. The table comes from immuneACCESS by way of TCRdb, which keeps in-frame sequences with V and J called. Part of the clones is missing from these tables; in studies checked, under half for an unresolved V gene and the rest for unknown reasons. The sample records some 80,000 clones, roughly 94% of which are singletons. Jointly, the top ten make up under 0.9% of the sample. Material: PBMCs. The receptors were sampled from a woman between 18 and 30 years old in good health and CMV-seronegative.

V and J are TRBV6-5 and TRBJ2-5, with D perhaps matching TRBD1 (6 bases). The DNA end is more similar to TRBJ2-7, so the J call may be wrong. The CDR3 runs 13 residues. Per germline, CDR1 MNHEY and CDR2 SVGAGI. This CDR3 reads CASRSTGSHEQYF. CDR3 coding DNA: TGTGCCAGCAGATCTACAGGGAGCCACGAGCAGTACTTC.

This clone was seen a handful of times. This rearrangement joins TRBV19 to TRBJ2-3; TRBD2 matches at 13 bases. The CDR3 is 16 amino acids. Per germline, CDR1 LNHDA and CDR2 SQIVND (reference sequence). With V trimmed by 3 bases and J by 4 bases, 4 bases remained unmatched. The CDR3: CASSIQLAGGSDTQYF. The CDR3 region has the DNA TGTGCCAGTAGTATCCAACTAGCGGGGGGGTCAGATACGCAGTATTTT. Looking up the rest from reference TRBV19 and TRBJ2-3 gives the full variable domain: DGGITQSPKYLFRKEGQNVTLSCEQNLNHDAMYWYRQDPGQGLRLIYYSQIVNDFQKGDIAEGYSVSREKKESFPLTVTSAQKNPTAFYLCASSIQLAGGSDTQYFGPGTRLTVL.

The chain joins TRBV18 to TRBJ1-1; the D is unclear. The CDR3 has 12 residues. Trimming shortened V by 3 bases and J by 3 bases, and 5 bases separated the two germline ends. Germline CDR1 is KGHSH and CDR2 is LQKENI. The DNA for the CDR3 is TGTGCCAGCTCACCCCTCGACACTGAAGCTTTCTTT. It translates to CASSPLDTEAFF.

V gene TRBV5-1 combines with J gene TRBJ1-1; no definite D call. The CDR3 contains 15 residues. Germline V gene lookup returns CDR1 SGHRS and CDR2 YFSETQ. V lost 6 bases to trimming and J lost 0 bases, with 15 bases between them. The CDR3 region has the DNA TGCGCCAGCACGCGGGTCGGCGGACTGAACACTGAAGCTTTCTTT. This codes for CASTRVGGLNTEAFF.

CDR3 DNA sequence: TGTGCCACCTCGAGGACTCTCAATGAAAAACTGTTTTTT. Amino acids: CATSRTLNEKLFF. This chain connects TRBV25-1 to TRBJ1-4; D gene ambiguous. V was shortened by 10 bases and J by 5 bases, with 14 bases between the two germline ends. CDR1 is MGHDK, CDR2 SYGVNS, per germline. The CDR3 extends over 13 amino acids.

The V call is TRBV4-1, the J call TRBJ1-5, with D possibly TRBD1 on 6 matching bases. Germline loops: CDR1 MGHRA, CDR2 YSYEKL. The V end was cut by 1 base, the J end by 5 bases, with 18 bases between. CDR3 length equals 17 residues. The chain's CDR3 is CASSQVVRDTLDQPQHF. The CDR3 DNA sequence: TGCGCCAGCAGCCAAGTGGTCCGGGACACTTTGGATCAGCCCCAGCATTTT.

The chain recombines TRBV11-3 with TRBJ2-3; D is unresolved. CDR1 SGHNT and CDR2 YENEEA come from the germline V gene. V shed 4 bases and J shed 4 bases, with 6 bases lying between them. The CDR3 is 12 amino acids. The CDR3 DNA follows: TGTGCCAGCAGCTATAATGCAGATACGCAGTATTTT. Its translation is CASSYNADTQYF.

The CDR3 region has the DNA TGTGCCAGCAGCCCCGGTGGGACCCAGTACTTC. It is translated as CASSPGGTQYF. The gene calls are TRBV7-6 and TRBJ2-5; the D is unclear. The CDR3 is 11 amino acids. The V end was cut by 5 bases, the J end by 7 bases, with 8 bases between. Germline V gives CDR1 SGHVS, CDR2 FNYEAQ. The full variable domain, in which reference TRBV7-6 and TRBJ2-5 provide the parts outside the CDR3, is GAGVSQSPRYKVTKRGQDVALRCDPISGHVSLYWYRQALGQGPEFLTYFNYEAQQDKSGLPNDRFSAERPEGSISTLTIQRTEQRDSAMYRCASSPGGTQYFGPGTRLLVL.

DNA for the CDR3: TGTGCCAGCAGCGGGGAATTACTAGCGGGGGGCCGGAAAGAGACCCAGTACTTC. It encodes CASSGELLAGGRKETQYF. The chain combines TRBV9 with TRBJ2-5; 12 bases agree with TRBD2. J was trimmed by 3 bases and V by 3 bases; bases with no gene match: 12. Germline CDR1 and CDR2: SGDLS and YYNGEE. The CDR3 loop spans 18 amino acids.

The J gene is TRBJ2-5, the V gene TRBV9; a possible D gene is TRBD1 (5 bases). Germline CDR1 and CDR2: SGDLS and YYNGEE. V shed 4 bases and J shed 2 bases, with 12 bases lying between them. CDR3 length equals 14 residues. CDR3 bases: TGTGCCAGCAGCCCTCGACAGAAGCAAGAGACCCAGTACTTC. Translating gives CASSPRQKQETQYF. Together with reference TRBV9 and TRBJ2-5, the CDR3 gives the full variable domain: DSGVTQTPKHLITATGQRVTLRCSPRSGDLSVYWYQQSLDQGLQFLIQYYNGEERAKGNILERFSAQQFPDLHSELNLSSLELGDSALYFCASSPRQKQETQYFGPGTRLLVL.

The CDR3 here is CASSHGTSGSYNEQFF. CDR3 nucleotide sequence: TGTGCCAGCTCTCATGGGACTAGCGGTTCCTACAATGAGCAGTTCTTC. The chain carries TRBV18 and TRBJ2-1; TRBD2 matches at 11 bases. Germline CDR1 is KGHSH and CDR2 is LQKENI. The trim removed 6 bases at V and 1 base at J, leaving 5 bases unmatched. This CDR3 comprises 16 residues.

The gene calls are TRBV5-6 and TRBJ1-5, with 7 bases fitting TRBD1. Germline loops: CDR1 SGHDT, CDR2 YYEEEE. This CDR3 comprises 17 residues. The V segment lost 4 bases and the J segment 0 bases; nucleotides outside the gene matches: 10. The CDR3 bases are TGTGCCAGCAGCCTCACCTCGGGACAGTATAGCAATCAGCCCCAGCATTTT. This codes for CASSLTSGQYSNQPQHF.

J is TRBJ2-3 and V is TRBV6-5; D might be TRBD1 (6 bases). The germline CDR1 and CDR2 sequences are MNHEY and SVGAGI. CDR3 length: 14 amino acids. Trimming shortened V by 0 bases and J by 2 bases, and 6 bases separated the two germline ends. The CDR3 nucleotides read TGTGCCAGCAGTTACTCGGGGGCCACAGATACGCAGTATTTT. Its translation is CASSYSGATDTQYF.

This rearrangement joins TRBV4-3 to TRBJ1-5, with 9 bases that match TRBD1. CDR3 length equals 16 residues. Losses at the gene ends were 4 bases for V and 6 bases for J; bases not matched to a gene: 10. Germline CDR1 and CDR2: LGHNA and YSLEER. The CDR3 sequence: CASSRVWDRAGQPQHF. The CDR3 DNA follows: TGCGCCAGCAGCCGCGTGTGGGACAGGGCTGGTCAGCCCCAGCATTTT.

The chain is built from TRBV27 and TRBJ2-1; 9 nucleotides agree with TRBD1. The V segment lost 5 bases and the J segment 7 bases; nucleotides outside the gene matches: 6. From germline, CDR1 is MNHEY and CDR2 SMNVEV (reference sequence). This CDR3 is built from 14 residues. This chain's CDR3 is CASSLGQGWNEQFF. The CDR3 DNA sequence: TGTGCCAGCAGTCTGGGACAGGGATGGAATGAGCAGTTCTTC.

This clone was detected only once. CDR3 sequence reads: CASTPKGREKLFF. DNA for the CDR3: TGTGCCAGCACCCCGAAAGGGAGGGAAAAACTGTTTTTT. This sequence joins TRBV5-8 and TRBJ1-4; no clear D. V lost 6 bases to trimming and J lost 8 bases, with 14 bases between them. Germline CDR1 and CDR2: SGHTS and YDEGEE. The CDR3 length is 13 residues.

This chain connects TRBV7-9 to TRBJ1-2, with TRBD1 as a possible D gene (5 bases). CDR1 SEHNR and CDR2 FQNEAQ come from the germline V gene (reference sequence). The length of the CDR3 is 17 residues. The V and J ends lost 1 base and 0 bases respectively, with 15 bases between them. This CDR3 is CASSLVSGSPANYGYTF. CDR3 nucleotide sequence: TGTGCCAGCAGCTTAGTTTCAGGGTCCCCAGCTAACTATGGCTACACCTTC.

The J gene is TRBJ2-7, the V gene TRBV2, with D possibly TRBD1 on 5 matching bases. The ends were cut back, 5 bases at V and 2 bases at J, with 10 bases in the middle. The germline V gene encodes CDR1 SNHLY and CDR2 FYNNEI. The CDR3 spans 13 residues. CDR3 residues: CASSIRQTYEQYF. CDR3 DNA sequence: TGTGCCAGCAGTATAAGACAGACCTACGAGCAGTACTTC.

The DNA of the CDR3 is TGTGCCAGCAGCTTGGTCGCAGAACACGAGCAGTACTTC. Translation gives CASSLVAEHEQYF. The J gene is TRBJ2-7, the V gene TRBV5-4, with D uncertain. The CDR3 is 13 residues long. The V and J ends lost 0 bases and 5 bases respectively, with 9 bases between them. Germline loops: CDR1 SGHNT, CDR2 YYREEE (reference sequence).